A single sample gave rise to the 8 T cell receptor beta chains below, sequenced in a study of blood T cells in healthy people across ages. PCR was performed a second time for roughly 7 to 11 cycles using a sample-barcoded 5' primer and a J-beta primer mix. TCRdb itself ran the 5' RACE reads through MiXCR, one entry per CDR3 protein. The sample carries around 800,000 distinct CDR3 sequences, approximately 48% recorded once. The sample taken for sequencing was blood. The receptors stem from a man aged 55 to 70 in good health.

This clonotype was seen more than once but under ten times. The V gene is TRBV6-1, the J gene TRBJ1-2; D is ambiguous. The germline CDR1 and CDR2 sequences are MNHNS and SASEGT. The V and J ends lost 8 bases and 0 bases respectively, with 28 bases between them. The CDR3 covers 19 residues. CDR3 in DNA: TGTGCCAGCGCATCATTCGAGTATCTTTCCTGGAATACTAACTATGGCTACACCTTC. Translated, it gives CASASFEYLSWNTNYGYTF.

The chain is built from TRBV12-3 or TRBV12-4 and TRBJ2-3; D not resolved. The CDR3 contains 15 residues. The V and J ends lost 1 base and 6 bases respectively, with 14 bases between them. CDR3 sequence: CASSLDGASWDTQYF. The CDR3, as DNA: TGTGCCAGCAGTTTAGATGGCGCCTCGTGGGATACGCAGTATTTT.

As DNA, the CDR3 is TGTGCCAGCAGTGTGACTAGTCCGGGACCCCTCCACTTT. Protein sequence: CASSVTSPGPLHF. This chain connects TRBV12-3 or TRBV12-4 to TRBJ1-6; D is unclear. The length of the CDR3 is 13 residues. V gave up 5 bases and J gave up 12 bases, with 14 bases separating them.

Turning to this clonotype: Relative to the germline gene, one junction end is altered; a read error may explain this. The chain has TRBV7-8 and TRBJ2-7, with a possible D match to TRBD1 (5 bases). The CDR3 runs 15 residues. Germline V gene sequence: CDR1 SGHVS, CDR2 FQNEAQ. In nucleotides, the CDR3 is TGTGCCTGCAGCTTAGGGGATTTTGGCTCCTACGAGCAGTACTTC. Amino acids: CACSLGDFGSYEQYF.

This clonotype was picked up one time. V gene TRBV18 combines with J gene TRBJ2-1; either TRBD1 or TRBD2 may supply D (5 bases each). Germline assignment: CDR1 KGHSH and CDR2 LQKENI. The CDR3 runs to 14 residues. Trimming stripped 4 bases from V and 4 bases from J, with 11 bases between. As DNA, the CDR3 is TGTGCCAGCTCACGCCGGGACGGATACAATGAGCAGTTCTTC. It is translated as CASSRRDGYNEQFF. The full variable domain, its missing parts supplied by reference TRBV18 and TRBJ2-1, is NAGVMQNPRHLVRRRGQEARLRCSPMKGHSHVYWYRQLPEEGLKFMVYLQKENIIDESGMPKERFSAEFPKEGPSILRIQQVVRGDSAAYFCASSRRDGYNEQFFGPGTRLTVL.

The chain carries TRBV20-1 and TRBJ2-5; D gene unclear. This CDR3 has 14 residues. Per the germline V gene, CDR1 is DFQATT and CDR2 is SNEGSKA (reference sequence). V lost 6 bases and J lost 6, with 20 bases in between. CDR3 in DNA: TGCAGTGCCGCTTCCCCCGACCTTAGGAAGACCCAGTACTTC. Amino acids: CSAASPDLRKTQYF.

The gene calls are TRBV6-4 and TRBJ2-2, with D hard to call. The length of the CDR3 is 14 residues. Deletions cut 6 bases from V and 3 bases from J, with 11 bases between. From germline, CDR1 is MRHNA and CDR2 SNTAGT. The DNA of the CDR3 is TGTGCCAGCAGCGAGCAGGAATACACCGGGGAGCTGTTTTTT. Translating gives CASSEQEYTGELFF.

As for this clonotype: The junction departs from the called germline gene at one end, perhaps through a read error. The J gene is TRBJ2-1, the V gene TRBV12-3 or TRBV12-4; 10 bases fit TRBD2. The CDR3 is 18 amino acids. The CDR3 DNA follows: TGCGCCAGCAGCCGCTTACGACCCGTGAGCGGGGGGGATCTAGAGCAGTTCTTC. Residues: CASSRLRPVSGGDLEQFF.